This is a list of T cell receptor beta chains from one sample in a study of blood T cell repertoires in COVID-19. Only in-frame clones appear in the TCRdb table, and some are missing; sequencing was by immunoSEQ multiplex PCR. Of over 200,000 clones in the sample, roughly 86% were seen once. Sequencing input: peripheral blood. The receptors derive from a woman aged 55-75 years with acute or convalescent COVID-19. Each CDR3 is given with its conserved first and last residue. The D gene is left open where the match is weak. Clone size appears in some rows only: once, few, many, or a class for an expanded clone.

>TRBV7-3|TRBJ1-1|-|-
CASSLDIGTEAFF
TGTGCCAGCAGCTTAGACATTGGCACTGAAGCTTTCTTT
>TRBV27|TRBJ1-2|few|TRBD1
CASSPRTGSSGYTF
TGTGCCAGCAGTCCCCGGACAGGGAGCAGTGGCTACACCTTC
>TRBV28|TRBJ2-5|-|TRBD1
CASSNSWDRGVETQYF
TGTGCCAGCAGCAACTCGTGGGACAGGGGCGTGGAGACCCAGTACTTC
>TRBV3-1/TRBV3-2|TRBJ1-1|-|-
CASRPPHLRGMDTEAFF
TGTGCCAGCAGACCTCCCCATCTCAGGGGTATGGACACTGAAGCTTTCTTT
>TRBV19|TRBJ1-6|-|-
CASSGASSSYNSPLHF
TGTGCCAGTAGTGGGGCGTCTTCCTCCTATAATTCACCCCTCCACTTT
>TRBV7-3|TRBJ1-1|-|TRBD1
CASSLRQGTEAFF
TGTGCCAGCAGCTTACGACAGGGGACTGAAGCTTTCTTT
>TRBV7-8|TRBJ1-1|-|-
CASSLAETSSTEAFF
TGTGCCAGCAGCTTAGCGGAGACCTCGAGCACTGAAGCTTTCTTT
>TRBV5-1|TRBJ1-3|-|-
CASSSSGVSGNTIYF
TGCGCCAGCAGCTCTTCAGGGGTCTCTGGAAACACCATATATTTT
>TRBV5-6|TRBJ2-2|-|TRBD2
CASSNNGLAEVGELFF
TGTGCCAGCAGCAATAACGGACTAGCGGAAGTTGGGGAGCTGTTTTTT
>TRBV6-5|TRBJ2-3|-|TRBD1
CASLGQYSYF
TGTGCCAGCCTGGGACAGTACTCGTATTTT
>TRBV5-6|TRBJ1-3|-|TRBD1
CASSLAGTAGNTIYF
TGTGCCAGCAGCTTGGCCGGGACAGCCGGAAACACCATATATTTT
>TRBV5-1|TRBJ2-1|-|TRBD1
CASSFGTGHYNEQFF
TGCGCCAGCAGCTTCGGGACAGGGCACTACAATGAGCAGTTCTTC
>TRBV28|TRBJ1-2|few|-
CASSLWSRGYTF
TGTGCCAGCAGTTTATGGTCTCGTGGCTACACCTTC
>TRBV28|TRBJ2-1|-|TRBD2
CASRPRTSGSEQFF
TGTGCCAGCAGACCTCGGACTAGCGGGAGTGAGCAGTTCTTC
>TRBV6-2/TRBV6-3|TRBJ1-2|-|TRBD1
CASSYSRGPTIIYGYTF
TGTGCCAGCAGTTATTCCAGGGGGCCCACAATAATCTATGGCTACACCTTC
>TRBV24-1|TRBJ2-1|-|TRBD1
CATSDPVDRSNEQFF
TGTGCCACCAGTGACCCCGTGGACAGGTCTAATGAGCAGTTCTTC
>TRBV19|TRBJ2-1|-|TRBD2
CASSMTSGRRNEQFF
TGTGCCAGTAGTATGACTAGCGGGAGGAGGAATGAGCAGTTCTTC
>TRBV5-1|TRBJ2-3|-|-
CASSLVPGESTDTQYF
TGCGCCAGCAGCTTGGTCCCGGGGGAGAGCACAGATACGCAGTATTTT
>TRBV5-1|TRBJ1-3|-|TRBD1
CASSSTGGTGNTIYF
TGCGCCAGCAGCTCCACAGGGGGCACCGGAAACACCATATATTTT
>TRBV30|TRBJ2-1|-|TRBD2
CAWSTSGRYNEQFF
TGTGCCTGGAGTACTAGCGGGAGATACAATGAGCAGTTCTTC
>TRBV2|TRBJ2-1|-|-
CASSEQVGGSNEQFF
TGTGCCAGCAGTGAACAGGTAGGGGGAAGCAATGAGCAGTTCTTC
>TRBV14|TRBJ2-7|-|-
CASSPDSTYEQYF
TGTGCCAGCAGTCCGGACAGTACCTACGAGCAGTACTTC
>TRBV4-3|TRBJ1-2|-|-
CASSQELGAVGYTF
TGCGCCAGCAGCCAAGAGCTGGGGGCGGTCGGCTACACCTTC
>TRBV6-5|TRBJ1-2|-|TRBD1
CASTRTGDGYTF
TGTGCCAGCACCAGGACAGGGGATGGCTACACCTTC
>TRBV19|TRBJ2-7|-|TRBD2
CASSILGTSSPYEQYF
TGTGCCAGTAGTATACTAGGGACTAGCAGCCCCTACGAGCAGTACTTC
>TRBV5-4|TRBJ2-5|-|-
CASSRDQHGEETQYF
TGTGCCAGCAGCCGCGACCAACACGGGGAAGAGACCCAGTACTTC
>TRBV5-1|TRBJ1-3|-|-
CASSLEQGSGNTIYF
TGCGCCAGCAGCTTGGAGCAGGGTTCTGGAAACACCATATATTTT
>TRBV28|TRBJ1-1|once|-
CASSLSGAKTEAFF
TGTGCCAGCAGTTTATCAGGGGCGAAGACTGAAGCTTTCTTT
>TRBV27|TRBJ2-7|-|TRBD1
CASSLFRDSFSYEQYF
TGTGCCAGCAGTTTGTTCCGGGACAGTTTCTCCTACGAGCAGTACTTC
>TRBV24-1|TRBJ1-2|-|-
CATSDARDTRGYTF
TGTGCCACCAGTGATGCCCGGGACACCCGCGGCTACACCTTC
>TRBV5-4|TRBJ2-3|-|TRBD2
CAGGGWGTDTQYF
TGTGCCGGGGGGGGTTGGGGCACAGATACGCAGTATTTT
>TRBV19|TRBJ2-2|-|TRBD1
CASRGQGTWTGELFF
TGTGCCAGTAGGGGACAGGGGACGTGGACCGGGGAGCTGTTTTTT
>TRBV3-1/TRBV3-2|TRBJ2-7|-|-
CASSQEILGSEQYF
TGTGCCAGCAGCCAAGAGATTTTGGGGAGCGAGCAGTACTTC
>TRBV7-2|TRBJ2-2|-|TRBD2
CASSDWTSGRRNTGELFF
TGTGCCAGCAGCGACTGGACTAGCGGGAGACGAAACACCGGGGAGCTGTTTTTT
>TRBV7-9|TRBJ1-2|-|-
CASSNGISDTF
TGTGCCAGCAGCAACGGGATTTCGGACACCTTC
>TRBV12-3/TRBV12-4|TRBJ1-6|-|-
CASSFEEGSPLHF
TGTGCCAGCAGTTTCGAGGAGGGTTCACCCCTCCACTTT
>TRBV27|TRBJ1-4|-|TRBD1
CASSFTAFGQGGSEKLFF
TGTGCCAGCAGTTTTACCGCTTTTGGACAGGGGGGATCTGAAAAACTGTTTTTT